The rows below give T cell receptor beta chains drawn from one sample of a study of OX40 agonist ivuxolimab in advanced cancers. TCRdb's table, derived via immunoSEQ multiplex PCR, lists solely in-frame clones and lacks some. This sample has under 20,000 clones, with roughly nine tenths found just once. Specimen: CD4+ or CD8+ T cells sorted from blood, collected in a trial of the OX40 agonist ivuxolimab. These receptors came from an adult with an advanced solid tumor such as melanoma, head and neck, liver or kidney cancer. The CDR3 runs from the conserved cysteine through the conserved F or W. Each record gives: J gene, V gene, clone size, D gene, CDR3 DNA, CDR3 protein. D genes are given only for firm matches. A row's size may be missing; if present it is once, few, many or a size class.

TRBJ2-1 | TRBV7-2 | - | TRBD2 | TGTGCCAGCAGCTCGACTAGCGGGAAAAATGAGCAGTTCTTC | CASSSTSGKNEQFF
TRBJ1-2 | TRBV18 | - | - | TGTGCCAGCTCGTCTACCGGGGTTAACTATGGCTACACCTTC | CASSSTGVNYGYTF
TRBJ1-6 | TRBV2 | once | - | TGTGCCAGCAGGGCTCAGAGCTCCTATAATTCACCCCTCCACTTT | CASRAQSSYNSPLHF
TRBJ1-1 | TRBV9 | - | - | TGTGCCAGCAGCGTCGACATGGGCGTCATGGGCGGGAACACTGAAGCTTTCTTT | CASSVDMGVMGGNTEAFF
TRBJ2-4 | TRBV21-1 | - | - | TGTGCCAGCAGCAAAGAAGGATCAGGGGGCTACGTCAAAAACATTCAGTACTTC | CASSKEGSGGYVKNIQYF
TRBJ2-3 | TRBV13 | - | - | TGTGCCAGCAGCCAGGGGTCCGATACGCAGTATTTT | CASSQGSDTQYF
TRBJ1-2 | TRBV5-6 | once | - | TGTGCCAGCAGCTTGGAACAGAACTATGGCTACACCTTC | CASSLEQNYGYTF
TRBJ2-3 | TRBV7-3 | - | TRBD2 | TGTGCCAGTCACAAGGCGGGGGGCCCCGCAGATACGCAGTATTTT | CASHKAGGPADTQYF
TRBJ2-1 | TRBV4-3 | - | - | TGCGCCAGCAGCCGGGCAGGAGCGGATGAGCAGTTCTTC | CASSRAGADEQFF
TRBJ1-1 | TRBV5-1 | - | - | TGCGCCAGCAGCTTGTTGGGTTTAGGGACTGAAGCTTTCTTT | CASSLLGLGTEAFF
TRBJ1-2 | TRBV6-5 | - | - | TGTGCCAGCAGTCCTGGACGAGGCGGCTACACCTTC | CASSPGRGGYTF
TRBJ2-3 | TRBV10-3 | - | TRBD1 | TGTGCCATCAGCCCGACACAGGGGGCGAGTGGTACGCAGTATTTT | CAISPTQGASGTQYF
TRBJ2-3 | TRBV25-1 | once | - | TGTGCCAGCAAAAGGGACACGCAGCATCAGTATTTT | CASKRDTQHQYF
TRBJ1-5 | TRBV27 | - | - | TGTGCCAGCAGTTGGACGATTAATTTTCAGCCCCAGCATTTT | CASSWTINFQPQHF
TRBJ1-1 | TRBV19 | - | - | TGTGCCAGTAGTATAGTCGGGGGCACTGAAGCTTTCTTT | CASSIVGGTEAFF
TRBJ2-1 | TRBV11-2 | - | - | TGTGCCAGCAGCGCTGACAGGCCGCTACGGGCATTGAATGAGCAGTTCTTC | CASSADRPLRALNEQFF
TRBJ1-1 | TRBV19 | - | - | TGTGCCAGTAGTCGACCTAAACTGAACACTGAAGCTTTCTTT | CASSRPKLNTEAFF
TRBJ1-2 | TRBV6-6 | - | TRBD1 | TGTGCCAGCAGCCAGAGAGACAGGGCCTATGGCTACACCTTC | CASSQRDRAYGYTF
TRBJ2-1 | TRBV7-3 | - | - | TGTGCCAGCAGCTTAAACCCATTTCAGGGTAGCTCCTACAATGAGCAGTTCTTC | CASSLNPFQGSSYNEQFF
TRBJ2-7 | TRBV14 | few | TRBD2 | TGTGCCAGCAGCCTTCACGCGGGAGGGAAGGACGAGCAGTACTTC | CASSLHAGGKDEQYF
TRBJ2-5 | TRBV12-5 | - | - | TGTGCTAGTGGTTTTAGGGGGGGGTTCCAAGAGACCCAGTACTTC | CASGFRGGFQETQYF
TRBJ1-6 | TRBV9 | - | TRBD1 | TGTGCCAGCAGCCCGACGACAGGGGGTTCACCCCTCCACTTT | CASSPTTGGSPLHF
TRBJ1-2 | TRBV4-1 | - | TRBD1 | TGCGCCAGCAGCCAAGCCCCGGGGACAGACTATGGCTACACCTTC | CASSQAPGTDYGYTF
TRBJ2-5 | TRBV30 | - | - | TGTGCCTGGGGATCGCGGACGACCGCTGGTGAGACCCAGTACTTC | CAWGSRTTAGETQYF
TRBJ2-7 | TRBV5-4 | - | TRBD1 | TGTGCCAGCAGCTTCGGACAGGGCCGCTACGAGCAGTACTTC | CASSFGQGRYEQYF
TRBJ1-1 | TRBV6-5 | - | - | TGTGCCAGCAGCATGGACTTACTGAACACTGAAGCTTTCTTT | CASSMDLLNTEAFF
TRBJ2-7 | TRBV9 | few | - | TGTGCCAGCAGCGTAGATCGTAGTTACGAGCAGTACTTC | CASSVDRSYEQYF
TRBJ1-6 | TRBV10-2 | - | - | TGCGCCAGCAGTGAGTTAGGCGCGAGGAATTCACCCCTCCACTTT | CASSELGARNSPLHF
TRBJ2-1 | TRBV2 | - | TRBD2 | TGTGCCAGCAGTCCGGGACTAGTCAATGAGCAGTTCTTC | CASSPGLVNEQFF
TRBJ2-3 | TRBV9 | - | - | TGTGCCAGCAGCCCGGGACCTGGGGATACGCAGTATTTT | CASSPGPGDTQYF
TRBJ2-7 | TRBV4-3 | - | - | TGCGCCAGCAGCCAATTACAGGGTCTCTCCTACGAGCAGTACTTC | CASSQLQGLSYEQYF
TRBJ2-5 | TRBV7-8 | - | - | TGTGCCAGCAGCCCTCAACCCCCGGGACTGGGAGAAGAGACCCAGTACTTC | CASSPQPPGLGEETQYF
TRBJ1-2 | TRBV2 | - | TRBD1 | TGTGCCAGTCTTCAACTGACAGGGCGAGGGGGCTACACCTTC | CASLQLTGRGGYTF
TRBJ1-6 | TRBV5-1 | - | - | TGCGCCAGCAGCACAAATAATTCACCCCTCCACTTT | CASSTNNSPLHF
TRBJ1-6 | TRBV25-1 | few | - | TGTGCCAGCAGTGAACAGGGGTGGGGTTCACCCCTCCACTTT | CASSEQGWGSPLHF
TRBJ2-7 | TRBV15 | - | - | TGTGCCACCAGCAGAGGGGGCAGCACCTACGAGCAGTACTTC | CATSRGGSTYEQYF
TRBJ1-5 | TRBV6-6 | - | TRBD1 | TGTGCCAGCAGCGGACAGGGAATGAATCAGCCCCAGCATTTT | CASSGQGMNQPQHF
TRBJ2-7 | TRBV9 | - | TRBD2 | TGTGCCAGCAGCGTAGAACTAGCGGGACCGCCCTACGAGCAGTACTTC | CASSVELAGPPYEQYF
TRBJ1-1 | TRBV5-1 | - | TRBD1 | TGCGCCAGCAGCTCCGGGACAGTTGACACTGAAGCTTTCTTT | CASSSGTVDTEAFF
TRBJ2-7 | TRBV5-6 | once | TRBD1 | TGTGCCAGCAGCCGCCTCGGGACAGCGTCCTCCCGCGAGCAGTACTTC | CASSRLGTASSREQYF
TRBJ2-7 | TRBV5-1 | - | TRBD1 | TGCGCCAGCAGCTTGGGAGGGGGCAACTACGAGCAGTACTTC | CASSLGGGNYEQYF
TRBJ2-1 | TRBV18 | - | - | TGTGCCAGCTCACCGGCGGAGAGCTCCTACAATGAGCAGTTCTTC | CASSPAESSYNEQFF
TRBJ2-7 | TRBV14 | - | - | TGTGCCAGCAGCCAAGAGTCAACCGTAGGAGAGCAGTACTTC | CASSQESTVGEQYF
TRBJ2-3 | TRBV19 | once | TRBD2 | TGTGCCAGTAGTATGGGACTAGACACAGATACGCAGTATTTT | CASSMGLDTDTQYF
TRBJ2-5 | TRBV11-3 | - | - | TGTGCCAGCAGCCACGGACAGCACCAAGAGACCCAGTACTTC | CASSHGQHQETQYF
TRBJ2-5 | TRBV7-2 | - | - | TGTGCCAGCAGCTCAAATGGGATGAAACAAGAGACCCAGTACTTC | CASSSNGMKQETQYF
TRBJ2-7 | TRBV6-9 | - | TRBD2 | TGTGCCAGCAGTTCCCGACTAGCGGGAGCCCGTGAGCAGTACTTC | CASSSRLAGAREQYF
TRBJ2-4 | TRBV5-1 | - | - | TGCGCCAGCAGCTTGGCCCCCACAGGGTGGGAACAGAACATTCAGTACTTC | CASSLAPTGWEQNIQYF
TRBJ1-1 | TRBV11-3 | few | - | TGTGCCAGCAGTCGAGAGTGGGGGAACACTGAAGCTTTCTTT | CASSREWGNTEAFF
TRBJ2-2 | TRBV7-3 | - | TRBD1 | TGTGCCAGCAGCTTAACCGGGGACAGGGTGGAGACCGGGGAGCTGTTTTTT | CASSLTGDRVETGELFF
TRBJ1-5 | TRBV19 | - | TRBD1 | TGTGCCAGTAGTTCGGGACAGGTCTATCAGCCCCAGCATTTT | CASSSGQVYQPQHF
TRBJ2-3 | TRBV7-9 | - | TRBD2 | TGTGCCAGCAGCTCAGCGGGAGGGGCGGATACGCAGTATTTT | CASSSAGGADTQYF
TRBJ2-2 | TRBV21-1 | - | - | TGTGCCAGCAGCCCCGCAATCCCCCGACAGGGGGCAAGGGAGCTGTTTTTT | CASSPAIPRQGARELFF
TRBJ1-6 | TRBV7-9 | once | TRBD1 | TGTGCCAGCAGCACCGGGACAGATAATTCACCCCTCCACTTT | CASSTGTDNSPLHF